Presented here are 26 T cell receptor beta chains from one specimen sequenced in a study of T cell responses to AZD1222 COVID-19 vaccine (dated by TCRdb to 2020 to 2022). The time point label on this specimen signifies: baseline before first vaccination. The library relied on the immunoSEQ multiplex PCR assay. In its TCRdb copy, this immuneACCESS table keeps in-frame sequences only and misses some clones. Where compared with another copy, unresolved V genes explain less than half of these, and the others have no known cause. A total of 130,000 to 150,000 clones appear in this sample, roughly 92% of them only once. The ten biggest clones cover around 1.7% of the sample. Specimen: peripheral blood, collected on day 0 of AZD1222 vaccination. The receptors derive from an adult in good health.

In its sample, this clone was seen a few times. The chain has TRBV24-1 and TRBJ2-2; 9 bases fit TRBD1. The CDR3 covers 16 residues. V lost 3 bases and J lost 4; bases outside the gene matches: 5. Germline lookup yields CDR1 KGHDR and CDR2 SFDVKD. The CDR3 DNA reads TGTGCCACCAGTGATCACAGGGGGCGCGGCACCGGGGAGCTGTTTTTT. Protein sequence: CATSDHRGRGTGELFF.

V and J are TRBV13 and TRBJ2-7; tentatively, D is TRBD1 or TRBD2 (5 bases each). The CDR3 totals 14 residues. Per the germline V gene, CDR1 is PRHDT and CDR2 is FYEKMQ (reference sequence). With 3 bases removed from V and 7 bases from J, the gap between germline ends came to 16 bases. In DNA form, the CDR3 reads TGTGCCAGCAGCTTCTCGGGACGGAAACGAGAGCAGTACTTC. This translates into CASSFSGRKREQYF.

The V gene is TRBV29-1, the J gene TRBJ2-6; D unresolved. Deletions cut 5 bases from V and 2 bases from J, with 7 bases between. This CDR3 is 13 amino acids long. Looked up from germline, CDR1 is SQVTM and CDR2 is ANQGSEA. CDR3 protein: CSVLRTGANVLTF. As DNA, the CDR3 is TGCAGCGTTTTAAGGACTGGGGCCAACGTCCTGACTTTC. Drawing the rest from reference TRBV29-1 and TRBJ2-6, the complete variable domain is SAVISQKPSRDICQRGTSLTIQCQVDSQVTMMFWYRQQPGQSLTLIATANQGSEATYESGFVIDKFPISRPNLTFSTLTVSNMSPEDSSIYLCSVLRTGANVLTFGAGSRLTVL.

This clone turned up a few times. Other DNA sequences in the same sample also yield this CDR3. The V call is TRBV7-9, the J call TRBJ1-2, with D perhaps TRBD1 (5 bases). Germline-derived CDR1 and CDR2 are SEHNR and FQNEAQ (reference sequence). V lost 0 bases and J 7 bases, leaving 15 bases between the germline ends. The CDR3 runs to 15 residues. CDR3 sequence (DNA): TGTGCCAGCAGCTTAGCGCCGGAGGGGTTGGGTGGCTACACCTTC. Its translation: CASSLAPEGLGGYTF. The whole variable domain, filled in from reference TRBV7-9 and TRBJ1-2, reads DTGVSQNPRHKITKRGQNVTFRCDPISEHNRLYWYRQTLGQGPEFLTYFQNEAQLEKSRLLSDRFSAERPKGSFSTLEIQRTEQGDSAMYLCASSLAPEGLGGYTFGSGTRLTVV.

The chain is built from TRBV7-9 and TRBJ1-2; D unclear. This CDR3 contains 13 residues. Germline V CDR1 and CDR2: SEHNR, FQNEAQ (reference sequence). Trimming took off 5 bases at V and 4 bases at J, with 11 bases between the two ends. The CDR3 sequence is CASSHGEPYGYTF. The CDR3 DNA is TGTGCCAGCAGCCACGGAGAGCCCTATGGCTACACCTTC.

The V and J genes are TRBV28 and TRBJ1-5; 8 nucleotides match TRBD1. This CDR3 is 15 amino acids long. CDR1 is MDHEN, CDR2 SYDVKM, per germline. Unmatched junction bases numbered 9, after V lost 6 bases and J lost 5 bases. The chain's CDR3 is CASRMTGVRYQPQHF. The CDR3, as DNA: TGTGCCAGCAGGATGACAGGGGTACGTTATCAGCCCCAGCATTTT.

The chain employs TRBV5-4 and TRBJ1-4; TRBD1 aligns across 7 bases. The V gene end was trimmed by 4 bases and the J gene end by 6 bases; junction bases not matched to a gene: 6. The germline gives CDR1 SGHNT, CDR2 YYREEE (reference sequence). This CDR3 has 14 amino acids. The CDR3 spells CASSPTGSDEKLFF. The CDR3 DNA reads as TGTGCCAGCAGCCCGACAGGGTCGGATGAAAAACTGTTTTTT.

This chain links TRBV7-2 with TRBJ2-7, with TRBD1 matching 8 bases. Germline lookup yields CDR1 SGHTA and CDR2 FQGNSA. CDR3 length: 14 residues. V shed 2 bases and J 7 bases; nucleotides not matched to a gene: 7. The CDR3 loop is CASSLYRGLGEQYF. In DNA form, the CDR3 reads TGTGCCAGCAGCTTATACAGGGGGTTGGGGGAGCAGTACTTC.

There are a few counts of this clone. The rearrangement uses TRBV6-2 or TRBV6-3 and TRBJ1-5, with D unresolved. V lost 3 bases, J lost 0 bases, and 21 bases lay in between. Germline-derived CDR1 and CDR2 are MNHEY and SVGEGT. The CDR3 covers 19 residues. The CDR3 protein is CASSYSFGRIFYSNQPQHF. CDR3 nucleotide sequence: TGTGCCAGCAGTTATTCCTTTGGACGGATTTTCTATAGCAATCAGCCCCAGCATTTT.

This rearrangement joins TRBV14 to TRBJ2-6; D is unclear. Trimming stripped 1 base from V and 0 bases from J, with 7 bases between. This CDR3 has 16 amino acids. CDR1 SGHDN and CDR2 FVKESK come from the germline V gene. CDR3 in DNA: TGTGCCAGCAGCCAAGGTCGATACTCTGGGGCCAACGTCCTGACTTTC. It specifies CASSQGRYSGANVLTF.

The CDR3 sequence is CASNNDRSNQPQHF. The CDR3 bases are TGTGCCAGCAATAATGACAGGAGCAATCAGCCCCAGCATTTT. The chain links TRBV2 to TRBJ1-5; tentatively, D is TRBD1 (6 bases). Trimming left V 7 bases short and J 1 base short, with 11 bases between. This CDR3 contains 14 residues. CDR1 is SNHLY, CDR2 FYNNEI, per germline. The whole variable domain, filled in from reference TRBV2 and TRBJ1-5, reads EPEVTQTPSHQVTQMGQEVILRCVPISNHLYFYWYRQILGQKVEFLVSFYNNEISEKSEIFDDQFSVERPDGSNFTLKIRSTKLEDSAMYFCASNNDRSNQPQHFGDGTRLSIL.

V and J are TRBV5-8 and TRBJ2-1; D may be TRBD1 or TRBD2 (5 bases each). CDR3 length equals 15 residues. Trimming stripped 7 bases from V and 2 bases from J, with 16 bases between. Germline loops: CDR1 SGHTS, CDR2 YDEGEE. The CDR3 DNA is TGTGCCAGCCCGAGGGACGGACAAACCTACAATGAGCAGTTCTTC. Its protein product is CASPRDGQTYNEQFF.

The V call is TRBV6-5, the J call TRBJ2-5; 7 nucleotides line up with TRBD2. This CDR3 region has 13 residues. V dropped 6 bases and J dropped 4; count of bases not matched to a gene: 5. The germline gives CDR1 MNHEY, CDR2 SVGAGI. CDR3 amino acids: CASRREGLETQYF. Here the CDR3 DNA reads TGTGCCAGCAGGAGGGAGGGCCTAGAGACCCAGTACTTC.

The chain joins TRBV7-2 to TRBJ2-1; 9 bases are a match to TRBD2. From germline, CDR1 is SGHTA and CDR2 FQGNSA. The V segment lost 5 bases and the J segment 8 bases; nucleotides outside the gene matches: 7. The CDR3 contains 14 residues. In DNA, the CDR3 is TGTGCCAGCAGCGATAGCGGGAGTTTGGATGAGCAGTTCTTC. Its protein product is CASSDSGSLDEQFF.

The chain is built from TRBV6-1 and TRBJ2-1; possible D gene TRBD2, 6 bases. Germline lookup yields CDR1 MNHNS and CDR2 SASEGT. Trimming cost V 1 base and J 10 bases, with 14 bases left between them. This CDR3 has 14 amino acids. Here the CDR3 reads CASSEGRDPDEQFF. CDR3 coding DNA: TGTGCCAGCAGTGAAGGGCGGGATCCTGACGAGCAGTTCTTC.

As DNA, the CDR3 is TGTGCCAGCAGCTTGTCGTGGGGGTCAGGAGAGCAGTACTTC. Translated, it gives CASSLSWGSGEQYF. V is TRBV5-5 and J is TRBJ2-7; D could derive from TRBD1 or TRBD2 (5 bases each). There are 14 residues in the CDR3. Trimming left V 1 base short and J 7 bases short, with 15 bases between. Germline-derived CDR1 and CDR2 are SGHKS and YYEKEE (reference sequence). Together with reference TRBV5-5 and TRBJ2-7, the CDR3 gives the full variable domain: DAGVTQSPTHLIKTRGQQVTLRCSPISGHKSVSWYQQVLGQGPQFIFQYYEKEERGRGNFPDRFSARQFPNYSSELNVNALLLGDSALYLCASSLSWGSGEQYFGPGTRLTVT.

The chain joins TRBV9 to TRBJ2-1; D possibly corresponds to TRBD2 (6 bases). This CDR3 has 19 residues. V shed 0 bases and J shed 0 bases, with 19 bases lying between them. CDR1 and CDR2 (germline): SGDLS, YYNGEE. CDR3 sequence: CASSVGPGGSQSSYNEQFF. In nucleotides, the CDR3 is TGTGCCAGCAGCGTAGGCCCCGGAGGGTCTCAGAGCTCCTACAATGAGCAGTTCTTC.

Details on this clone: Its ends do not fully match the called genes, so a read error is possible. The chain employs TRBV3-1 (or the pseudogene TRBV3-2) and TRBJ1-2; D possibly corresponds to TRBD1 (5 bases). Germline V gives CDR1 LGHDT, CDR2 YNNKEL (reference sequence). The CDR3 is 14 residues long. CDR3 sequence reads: CASSIPPGRITPFF. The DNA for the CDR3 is TGTGCCAGCAGCATACCTCCGGGACGGATTACCCCCTTCTTC.

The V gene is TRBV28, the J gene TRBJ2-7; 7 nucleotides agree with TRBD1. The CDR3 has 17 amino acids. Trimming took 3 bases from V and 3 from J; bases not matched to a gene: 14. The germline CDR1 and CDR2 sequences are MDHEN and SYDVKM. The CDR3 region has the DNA TGTGCCAGCAGTTTTGCAGGGGGAAGTTTCTTTGACTACGAGCAGTACTTC. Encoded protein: CASSFAGGSFFDYEQYF.

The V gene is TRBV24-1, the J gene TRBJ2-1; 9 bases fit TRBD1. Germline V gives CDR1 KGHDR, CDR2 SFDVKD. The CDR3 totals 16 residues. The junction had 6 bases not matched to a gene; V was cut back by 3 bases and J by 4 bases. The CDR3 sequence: CATSDAGTGSYNEQFF. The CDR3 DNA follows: TGTGCCACCAGTGATGCCGGGACAGGGTCTTACAATGAGCAGTTCTTC.

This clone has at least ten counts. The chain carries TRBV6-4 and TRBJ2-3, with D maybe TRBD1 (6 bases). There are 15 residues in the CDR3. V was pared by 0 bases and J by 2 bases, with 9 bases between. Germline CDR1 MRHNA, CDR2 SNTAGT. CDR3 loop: CASSDSQGSTDTQYF. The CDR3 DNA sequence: TGTGCCAGCAGTGACTCCCAGGGGTCCACAGATACGCAGTATTTT.

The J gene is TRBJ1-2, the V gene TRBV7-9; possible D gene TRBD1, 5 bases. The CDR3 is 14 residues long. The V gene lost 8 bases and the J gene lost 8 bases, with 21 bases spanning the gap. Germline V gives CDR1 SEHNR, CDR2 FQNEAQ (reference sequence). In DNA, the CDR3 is TGTGCCAGCGGAGTTCGGGACCGTACGCGAGGCTACACCTTC. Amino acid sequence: CASGVRDRTRGYTF.

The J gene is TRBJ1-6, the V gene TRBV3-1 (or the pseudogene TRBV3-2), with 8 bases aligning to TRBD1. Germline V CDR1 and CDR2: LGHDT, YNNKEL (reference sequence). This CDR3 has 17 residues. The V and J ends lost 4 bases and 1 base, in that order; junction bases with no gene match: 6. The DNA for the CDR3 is TGTGCCAGCAGCCGTCGTCAGGGGGCGTCCTATAATTCACCCCTCCACTTT. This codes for CASSRRQGASYNSPLHF.

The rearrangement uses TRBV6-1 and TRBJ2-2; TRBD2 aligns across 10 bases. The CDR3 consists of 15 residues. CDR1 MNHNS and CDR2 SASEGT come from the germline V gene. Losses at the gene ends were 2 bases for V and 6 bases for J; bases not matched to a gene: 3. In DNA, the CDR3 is TGTGCCAGCAGTGAACTAGCGGGAGAACCCGGGGAGCTGTTTTTT. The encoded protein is CASSELAGEPGELFF.

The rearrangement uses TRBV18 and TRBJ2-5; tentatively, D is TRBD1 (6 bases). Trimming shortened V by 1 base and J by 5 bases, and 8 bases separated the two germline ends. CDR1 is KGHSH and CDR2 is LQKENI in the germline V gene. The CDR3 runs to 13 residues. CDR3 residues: CASSPRRGETQYF. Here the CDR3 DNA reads TGTGCCAGCTCACCACGCAGGGGCGAGACCCAGTACTTC.

CDR3 loop: CASKVGSAGAVAFF. The CDR3, as DNA: TGTGCCAGCAAGGTTGGGTCCGCGGGGGCAGTAGCTTTCTTT. This sequence joins TRBV2 and TRBJ1-1; D may be TRBD1 (6 bases). Deletions cut 7 bases from V and 10 bases from J, with 22 bases between. The germline V gene encodes CDR1 SNHLY and CDR2 FYNNEI. This CDR3 contains 14 residues. Full variable domain (remainder filled in from reference TRBV2 and TRBJ1-1): EPEVTQTPSHQVTQMGQEVILRCVPISNHLYFYWYRQILGQKVEFLVSFYNNEISEKSEIFDDQFSVERPDGSNFTLKIRSTKLEDSAMYFCASKVGSAGAVAFFGQGTRLTVV.